This T cell receptor beta chain was recovered during a study of blood T cell repertoires in COVID-19. Only in-frame clones appear in the TCRdb table, and some are missing; sequencing was by immunoSEQ multiplex PCR. Among around 250,000 clones, about 90% were seen once, and the ten largest hold approximately 3.4%. CDR3 size: 13 residues. The germline CDR1 and CDR2 sequences are SQVTM and ANQGSEA. The V end was cut by 8 bases, the J end by 7 bases, with 17 bases between. This clone was seen only a few times. The clonotype originates from a woman aged 40 to 50 who had been exposed to COVID-19. The rearrangement uses TRBV29-1 and TRBJ1-4; a possible D gene is TRBD1 (5 bases). Sequencing was carried out using PBMCs or T cells enriched from blood (not recorded which). CDR3 in DNA: TGCAGCTTCATCCCAGGGTCGGGTGAAAAACTGTTTTTT. Translated: CSFIPGSGEKLFF.